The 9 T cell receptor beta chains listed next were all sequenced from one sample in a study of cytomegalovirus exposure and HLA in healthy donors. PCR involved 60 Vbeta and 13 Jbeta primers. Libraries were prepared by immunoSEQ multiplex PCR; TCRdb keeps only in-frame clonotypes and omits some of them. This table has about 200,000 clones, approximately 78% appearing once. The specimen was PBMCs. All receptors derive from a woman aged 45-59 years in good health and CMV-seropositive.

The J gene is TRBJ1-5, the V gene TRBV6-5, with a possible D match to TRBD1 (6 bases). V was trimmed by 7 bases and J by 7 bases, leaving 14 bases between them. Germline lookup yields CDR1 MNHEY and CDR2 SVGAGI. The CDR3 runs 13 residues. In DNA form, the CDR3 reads TGTGCCAGCACCTTAAACAGGGCCCAGCCCCAGCATTTT. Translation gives CASTLNRAQPQHF.

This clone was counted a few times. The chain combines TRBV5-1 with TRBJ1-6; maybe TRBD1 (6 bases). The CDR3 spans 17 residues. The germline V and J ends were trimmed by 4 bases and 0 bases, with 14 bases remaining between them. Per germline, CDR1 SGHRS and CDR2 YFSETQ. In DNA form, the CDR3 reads TGCGCCAGCAGCCCCACAGGGTCGAGCTCCTATAATTCACCCCTCCACTTT. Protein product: CASSPTGSSSYNSPLHF.

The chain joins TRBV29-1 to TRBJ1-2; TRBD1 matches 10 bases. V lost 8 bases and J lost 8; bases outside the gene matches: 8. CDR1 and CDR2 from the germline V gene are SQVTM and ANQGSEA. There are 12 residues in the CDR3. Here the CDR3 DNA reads TGCAGCCTCGGAGGGACAGGGGAGGGCTACACCTTC. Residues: CSLGGTGEGYTF.

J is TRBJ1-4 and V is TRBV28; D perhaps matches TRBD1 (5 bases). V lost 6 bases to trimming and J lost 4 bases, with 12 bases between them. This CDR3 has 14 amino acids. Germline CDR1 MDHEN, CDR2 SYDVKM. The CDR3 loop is CASSYGGINEKLFF. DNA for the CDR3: TGTGCCAGCAGCTATGGGGGGATTAATGAAAAACTGTTTTTT.

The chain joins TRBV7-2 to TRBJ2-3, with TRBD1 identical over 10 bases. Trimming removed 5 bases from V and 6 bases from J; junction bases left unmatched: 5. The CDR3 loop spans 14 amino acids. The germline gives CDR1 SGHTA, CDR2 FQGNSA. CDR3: CASSPGQGRDTQYF. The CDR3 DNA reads TGTGCCAGCAGCCCGGGACAGGGGAGGGATACGCAGTATTTT.

CDR3 nucleotide sequence: TGTGCCAGCTCAGCTGGGACAGCCCAGCCCCAGCATTTT. Its translation is CASSAGTAQPQHF. This chain links TRBV18 with TRBJ1-5; TRBD1 matches at 7 bases. Germline CDR1 and CDR2: KGHSH and LQKENI. The CDR3 is 13 residues long. Unmatched junction bases numbered 5, after V lost 5 bases and J lost 7 bases. The full variable domain, rest sourced from reference TRBV18 and TRBJ1-5, is NAGVMQNPRHLVRRRGQEARLRCSPMKGHSHVYWYRQLPEEGLKFMVYLQKENIIDESGMPKERFSAEFPKEGPSILRIQQVVRGDSAAYFCASSAGTAQPQHFGDGTRLSIL.

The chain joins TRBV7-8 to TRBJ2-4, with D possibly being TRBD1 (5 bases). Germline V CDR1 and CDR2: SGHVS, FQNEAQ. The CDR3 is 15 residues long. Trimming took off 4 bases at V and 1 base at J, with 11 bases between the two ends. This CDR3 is CASSSVQGAKNIQYF. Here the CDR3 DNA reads TGTGCCAGCAGCTCAGTCCAGGGCGCCAAAAACATTCAGTACTTC.

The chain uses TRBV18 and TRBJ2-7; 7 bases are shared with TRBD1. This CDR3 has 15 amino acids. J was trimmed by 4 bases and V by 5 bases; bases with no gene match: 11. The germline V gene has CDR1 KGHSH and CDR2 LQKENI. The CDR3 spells CASSYGQAAEYEQYF. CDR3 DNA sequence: TGTGCCAGCTCATATGGACAGGCGGCCGAGTACGAGCAGTACTTC.

CDR3 nucleotides: TGTGCCAGTAGTATAGCCCCCAGGACAGATACGCAGTATTTT. This sequence encodes CASSIAPRTDTQYF. The chain carries TRBV19 and TRBJ2-3, with D hard to call. Per the germline V gene, CDR1 is LNHDA and CDR2 is SQIVND (reference sequence). Trimming took 1 base from V and 3 from J, leaving 8 bases between them. This CDR3 is built from 14 residues.